These 12 T cell receptor beta chains were sequenced from one sample in a study of T cells in Graves' hyperthyroidism and ophthalmopathy. There were TCR beta CDR3 regions amplified from RNA transcripts. The HTBI primer set served for first-round RT-PCR of the TCR CDR3. TCRdb fed the multiplex PCR reads into MiXCR, producing one record per CDR3 protein. The data contain around 420,000 distinct CDR3 sequences, around 15% of them singletons. The material sequenced was blood. The receptor source for this set is a woman under 30 with Graves' hyperthyroidism.

This clonotype has a handful of counts. V gene TRBV11-2 combines with J gene TRBJ2-3; tentative D call: TRBD2 (6 bases). CDR3 length: 13 amino acids. Germline lookup yields CDR1 SGHAT and CDR2 FQNNGV. Trimming cost V 8 bases and J 6 bases, with 15 bases left between them. The DNA for the CDR3 is TGTGCCAGCCGAACCCCGGGGGTTGATACGCAGTATTTT. Encoded protein: CASRTPGVDTQYF.

This clonotype was seen many times. The rearrangement joins TRBV7-2 to TRBJ2-1; D remains ambiguous. CDR1 SGHTA and CDR2 FQGNSA come from the germline V gene. This CDR3 is 10 amino acids long. The V end was cut by 1 base, the J end by 12 bases, with 4 bases between. The CDR3 region is CASSLERQFF. The CDR3 DNA follows: TGTGCCAGCAGCTTAGAGCGGCAGTTCTTC.

This clonotype was counted many times. The chain carries TRBV27 and TRBJ2-4; 8 nucleotides align to TRBD1. CDR3 length: 18 amino acids. The V gene's germline CDR1 is MNHEY and CDR2 SMNVEV (reference sequence). Trimming at V came to 3 bases and at J to 0 bases, leaving 10 bases not matched to a gene. The CDR3 loop is CASSFRGLSPVAKNIQYF. As DNA, the CDR3 is TGTGCCAGCAGTTTCAGGGGGCTTTCTCCCGTAGCCAAAAACATTCAGTACTTC.

This clonotype occurred a few times. The chain employs TRBV4-2 and TRBJ2-7; D is tentatively TRBD1 or TRBD2 (5 bases each). V dropped 0 bases and J dropped 2 bases, with 14 bases sitting between them. The CDR3 totals 16 residues. CDR1 is LGHNA, CDR2 YNFKEQ, per germline. The CDR3 DNA follows: TGTGCCAGCAGCCAAGATCTAGGGACCGGGACCTACGAGCAGTACTTC. Protein sequence: CASSQDLGTGTYEQYF.

The chain couples TRBV7-9 to TRBJ2-1; 12 positions match TRBD2. Trimming took 2 bases from V and 2 from J; bases not matched to a gene: 22. This CDR3 is built from 23 residues. Germline assignment: CDR1 SEHNR and CDR2 FQNEAQ (reference sequence). The CDR3 coding sequence is TGTGCCAGCAGCTTATCAGCTCGGTCGGGACACCGACTAGCGGGAGAAACCTACAATGAGCAGTTCTTC. It codes for CASSLSARSGHRLAGETYNEQFF.

This clonotype was recorded many times. The chain joins TRBV20-1 to TRBJ1-1; possible D gene TRBD1, 5 bases. V shed 4 bases and J shed 2 bases, with 14 bases lying between them. This CDR3 comprises 14 residues. The V gene's germline CDR1 is DFQATT and CDR2 SNEGSKA (reference sequence). CDR3 bases: TGCAGTGCTAAACCCCCGGGACTTAACACTGAAGCTTTCTTT. Protein: CSAKPPGLNTEAFF.

The chain links TRBV14 to TRBJ1-2; tentatively, D is TRBD1 (5 bases). Germline-derived CDR1 and CDR2 are SGHDN and FVKESK. V lost 0 bases and J lost 0, with 14 bases in between. This CDR3 spans 17 amino acids. The CDR3 sequence is CASSQERLGLANYGYTF. The CDR3 DNA sequence: TGTGCCAGCAGCCAAGAACGATTGGGGCTAGCTAACTATGGCTACACCTTC.

This clonotype appeared a few times. An end of the junction does not agree with germline; a read error may underlie this. This sequence joins TRBV28 and TRBJ2-7; TRBD1 matches 9 bases. Germline V CDR1 and CDR2: MDHEN, SYDVKM. The CDR3 sequence is 18 residues long. CDR3 loop: CACSVTGGLPPGTYEQYF. CDR3 nucleotides: TGTGCCTGCAGTGTCACAGGGGGCCTTCCGCCGGGGACCTACGAGCAGTACTTC.

The J gene is TRBJ2-7, the V gene TRBV29-1, with unresolved D. Germline loops: CDR1 SQVTM, CDR2 ANQGSEA. Trimming stripped 6 bases from V and 4 bases from J, with 16 bases between. The CDR3 is made up of 13 amino acids. DNA of the CDR3: TGCAGCGTCACTCCACGCGGATTATACGAGCAGTACTTC. Translating it yields CSVTPRGLYEQYF.

This clonotype has a count of ten or more. The CDR3 sequence: CATSETPTDTQYF. The DNA for the CDR3 is TGTGCCACCAGTGAAACACCAACAGATACGCAGTATTTT. The chain couples TRBV24-1 to TRBJ2-3; D remains unclear. Germline values: CDR1 KGHDR, CDR2 SFDVKD. The CDR3 has 13 residues. V dropped 4 bases and J dropped 3 bases, with 7 bases sitting between them.

On this clonotype itself: One end of the junction does not line up with germline, which may come from a read error. The CDR3 DNA sequence: TGTGCCAGCAGCCAAGATCGAGGGTCCTACGGGCAGTACTTC. As protein: CASSQDRGSYGQYF. The chain links TRBV4-1 to TRBJ2-7; the D gene is possibly TRBD2 (5 bases). CDR1 and CDR2 (germline): MGHRA, YSYEKL. This CDR3 has 14 residues.

The sample holds a few counts of this clonotype. The J gene is TRBJ2-4, the V gene TRBV7-2; TRBD2 matches at 9 bases. V lost 1 base and J lost 2; bases outside the gene matches: 12. In germline, CDR1 is SGHTA, CDR2 FQGNSA. The CDR3 is 19 residues long. This chain's CDR3 is CASSLVGGRVLGTKNIQYF. CDR3 in DNA: TGTGCCAGCAGCTTAGTGGGCGGGAGGGTTTTGGGAACCAAAAACATTCAGTACTTC.